This is a list of T cell receptor beta chains from one sample in a study of beta chain features in type 1 diabetes. TCRdb keeps only in-frame clones here, not all; method: immunoSEQ multiplex PCR. The table has around 150,000 clones, roughly 9% seen once. The sample was central memory CD4+ T cells from blood. Receptors were obtained from a woman in her twenties or thirties with type 1 diabetes. CDR3s include the opening cysteine and the closing phenylalanine or tryptophan. The D gene is left open where the match is weak. Size values are once, few and many counts, or a class for expanded clones, and some rows have none.

CDR3 DNA: TGCAGCGTTGAATCCCTCGGACAGTTCTATGGCTACACCTTC
CDR3 protein: CSVESLGQFYGYTF
D gene: NA
V gene: TRBV29-1
clone size: few
J gene: TRBJ1-2
CDR3 length: 14

CDR3 DNA: TGCAGCGTTGAGGGGCTAGCGGGTGGCGGATCTGGAGAGCAGTTCTTC
CDR3 protein: CSVEGLAGGGSGEQFF
D gene: TRBD2
V gene: TRBV29-1
clone size: few
J gene: TRBJ2-1
CDR3 length: 16

CDR3 DNA: TGCGCCAGCAGACCCCCGGGACTAGCGGGGACGAACACCGGGGAGCTGTTTTTT
CDR3 protein: CASRPPGLAGTNTGELFF
D gene: TRBD2
V gene: TRBV5-1
clone size: few
J gene: TRBJ2-2
CDR3 length: 18

CDR3 DNA: TGTGCCAGCAGTCCCCTGACAGGGCCCCCAGAGACCCAGTACTTC
CDR3 protein: CASSPLTGPPETQYF
D gene: TRBD1
V gene: TRBV6-1
clone size: few
J gene: TRBJ2-5
CDR3 length: 15

CDR3 DNA: TGCATAGCGGGAGGGCTAGATACGCAGTATTTT
CDR3 protein: CIAGGLDTQYF
D gene: TRBD2
V gene: TRBV20-1
clone size: NA
J gene: TRBJ2-3
CDR3 length: 11

CDR3 DNA: TGTGCCTGGAATAAAGCGGGAGGACACTACGAGCAGTTCTTC
CDR3 protein: CAWNKAGGHYEQFF
D gene: TRBD2
V gene: TRBV30
clone size: NA
J gene: TRBJ2-1
CDR3 length: 14

CDR3 DNA: TGTGCCAGTAGGGCTATCACGGAGGGAAGAACTGAAGCTTTCTTT
CDR3 protein: CASRAITEGRTEAFF
D gene: NA
V gene: TRBV19
clone size: NA
J gene: TRBJ1-1
CDR3 length: 15

CDR3 DNA: TGTGCCAGCAGCCTAGCTTGGGCAGACTACGAGCAGTACTTC
CDR3 protein: CASSLAWADYEQYF
D gene: NA
V gene: TRBV6-5
clone size: NA
J gene: TRBJ2-7
CDR3 length: 14

CDR3 DNA: TGTGCCAGCAGTACACCGGGACTACGCTACAATGAGCAGTTCTTC
CDR3 protein: CASSTPGLRYNEQFF
D gene: TRBD2
V gene: TRBV27
clone size: NA
J gene: TRBJ2-1
CDR3 length: 15

CDR3 DNA: TGTGCCAGCAGCTCTCCAGGGGTGTCGGCCGGGGAGCTGTTTTTT
CDR3 protein: CASSSPGVSAGELFF
D gene: NA
V gene: TRBV7-3
clone size: NA
J gene: TRBJ2-2
CDR3 length: 15

CDR3 DNA: TGTGCCAGCAGCCTTGGACAGGGGGAAGGCTACACCTTC
CDR3 protein: CASSLGQGEGYTF
D gene: TRBD1
V gene: TRBV7-9
clone size: few
J gene: TRBJ1-2
CDR3 length: 13

CDR3 DNA: TGTGCCACCAGCAGAGATTCGGGAGGGCGTCGGACCGGGGAGCTGTTTTTT
CDR3 protein: CATSRDSGGRRTGELFF
D gene: TRBD2
V gene: TRBV15
clone size: NA
J gene: TRBJ2-2
CDR3 length: 17

CDR3 DNA: TGTGCCTGGAGTGCGTCCTACGAGCAGTACTTC
CDR3 protein: CAWSASYEQYF
D gene: NA
V gene: TRBV30
clone size: NA
J gene: TRBJ2-7
CDR3 length: 11